The T cell receptor (beta chain) described here comes from a study of patients and donors after allogeneic stem cell transplantation. This clonotype was observed a handful of times. The germline V gene has CDR1 MGHDK and CDR2 SYGVNS. Trimming removed 0 bases at V and 3 bases at J, with 11 bases between. The CDR3 is 15 amino acids. TCRdb recomputed calls from the RT-PCR reads with MiXCR, one row per CDR3 protein. The data contain hundreds of thousands of distinct CDR3 sequences, 16% of them singletons. The TCR sequence derives from a human donor who was either an allogeneic HSCT recipient or a stem cell or donor lymphocyte infusion donor (not recorded which). It is not recorded whose cells these are; they may come from a transplant donor. Sequencing input: blood, either unsorted or a sorted T cell fraction (not recorded which). The J gene is TRBJ1-1, the V gene TRBV25-1; D is possibly TRBD1 (5 bases). In DNA, the CDR3 is TGTGCCAGCAGTGAATATGGCAGGGTGGACACTGAAGCTTTCTTT. This encodes CASSEYGRVDTEAFF.